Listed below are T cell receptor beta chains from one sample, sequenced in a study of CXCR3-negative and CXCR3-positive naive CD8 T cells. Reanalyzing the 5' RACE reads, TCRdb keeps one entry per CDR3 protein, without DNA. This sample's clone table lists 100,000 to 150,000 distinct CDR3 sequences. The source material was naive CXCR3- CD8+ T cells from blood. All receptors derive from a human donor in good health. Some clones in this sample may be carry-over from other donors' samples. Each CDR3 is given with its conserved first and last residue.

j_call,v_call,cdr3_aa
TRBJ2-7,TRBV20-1,CSARTGESYEQYF
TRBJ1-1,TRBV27,CASSYTWAGEAFF
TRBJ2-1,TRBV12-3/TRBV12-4,CASSLSPGGNEQFF
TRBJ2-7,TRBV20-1,CSAKTTSGDSYEQYF
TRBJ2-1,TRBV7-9,CASRSGTLNNEQFF
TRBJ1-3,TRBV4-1,CASSQGDRETGNTIYF
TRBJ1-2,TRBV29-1,CSGGEQGPSYGYTF
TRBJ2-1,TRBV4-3,CASSLSRDSGNEQFF
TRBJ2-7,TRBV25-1,CASSIGLGTYEQYF
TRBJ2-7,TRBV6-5,CASSYSGGEQYF
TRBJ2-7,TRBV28,CASSLQDRLYEQYF
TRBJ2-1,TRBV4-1,CASSHGTSGGFGNEQFF
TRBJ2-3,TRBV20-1,CSARRGAGTDTQYF
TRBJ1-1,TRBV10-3,CAISESVRGPTEAFF
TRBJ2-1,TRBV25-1,CASSRVWEQFF
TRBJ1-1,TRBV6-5,CASSSTGLVTEAFF
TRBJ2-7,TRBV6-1,CAGSETALTYEQYF
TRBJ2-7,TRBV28,CASGPSRSLYEQYF
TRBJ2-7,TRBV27,CASSLLPPDRAPYEQYF
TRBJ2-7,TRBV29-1,CSVWAGLTGEQYF
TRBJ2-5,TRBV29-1,CSVDGTSGIGETQYF
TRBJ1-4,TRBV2,CASSEWNRGSPAATNEKLFF
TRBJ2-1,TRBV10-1,CASSDSLSEQFF
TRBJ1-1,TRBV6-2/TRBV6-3,CASKITVNTEAFF
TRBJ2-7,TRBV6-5,CASSQFNSGSSYEQYF
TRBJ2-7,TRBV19,CASSVGGVNEQYF
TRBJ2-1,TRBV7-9,CASSLGGLGSYNEQFF
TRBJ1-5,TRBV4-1,CASSPRLGTGGGDQPQHF
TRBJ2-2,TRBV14,CASSQDWTARLNTGELFF
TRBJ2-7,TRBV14,CASSQARAPLMEQYF
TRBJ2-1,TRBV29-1,CSVPAGGLTVHNEQFF
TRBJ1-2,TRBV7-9,CASSLEVTRYGYTF
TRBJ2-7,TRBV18,CASSPTSGAAYEQYF
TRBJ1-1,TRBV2,CASSERTGTLNTEAFF
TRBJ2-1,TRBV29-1,CSVSRDGNEQFF
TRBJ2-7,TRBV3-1,CASSQNSRPYEQYF
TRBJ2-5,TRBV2,CASTRGETQYF
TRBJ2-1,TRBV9,CASSGPGGDPEQFF
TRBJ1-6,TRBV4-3,CASSQGSVNSPLHF
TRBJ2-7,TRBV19,CASSIGQGGYEQYF
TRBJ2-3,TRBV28,CASSLLGTSTDTQYF
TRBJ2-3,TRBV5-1,CASRTPLSDTQYF
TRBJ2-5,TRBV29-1,CSASGEQETQYF
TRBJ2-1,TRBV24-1,CATRDDSNNEQFF
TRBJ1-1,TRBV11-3,CASSLPQNTEAFF
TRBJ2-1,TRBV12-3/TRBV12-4,CASSYKTGGEQFF
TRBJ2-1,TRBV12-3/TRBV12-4,CASSPTGYNEQFF
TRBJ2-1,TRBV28,CASLREALGEQFF
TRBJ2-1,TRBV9,CASSVPPDRANEQFF
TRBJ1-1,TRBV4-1,CASSQGGRQGARRAFF
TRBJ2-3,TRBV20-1,CSARDWAGGLRTDTQYF
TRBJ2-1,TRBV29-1,CSVEGRASSYNEQFF
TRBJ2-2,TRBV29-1,CSVRGLGAPAGELFF
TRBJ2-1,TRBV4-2,CASSHKTGEVNEQFF
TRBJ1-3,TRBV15,CATSRGVSSGNTIYF
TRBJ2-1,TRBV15,CATSRDVEGEQFF
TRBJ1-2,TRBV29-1,CSVEDHGGGYGYTF
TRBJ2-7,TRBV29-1,CSVEMGERGSYEQYF